Each of the 28 T cell receptor beta chains below was sequenced from the same sample in a study of blood T cell repertoires in COVID-19 (dated by TCRdb to 2018 to 2020). Library construction relied on the immunoSEQ multiplex PCR assay. This is the immuneACCESS table as TCRdb keeps it, with only in-frame sequences that have V and J called. A part of the clones is gone; compared with another copy, unresolved V genes explain less than half, and the rest is unexplained. The sample table shows around 380,000 clones, and around 87% are seen once. The top ten clonotypes cover about 1.5% of the sample. The sample taken for sequencing was PBMCs or T cells enriched from blood (not recorded which). The source is a man aged 25-45 years who had recovered from COVID-19.

This chain joins TRBV30 and TRBJ1-2; the D is unclear. The CDR3 totals 14 residues. The germline V gene has CDR1 GTSNPN and CDR2 SVGIG (reference sequence). V was trimmed by 4 bases and J by 4 bases, leaving 16 bases between them. This CDR3 is CAWNSRDWIYGYTF. The DNA for the CDR3 is TGTGCCTGGAATTCGAGGGATTGGATCTATGGCTACACCTTC.

V gene TRBV5-1 combines with J gene TRBJ2-3; TRBD2 aligns across 8 bases. This CDR3 region has 15 residues. The ends lost 3 bases at V and 3 bases at J; junction bases unmatched: 6. CDR1 is SGHRS and CDR2 is YFSETQ in the germline V gene. CDR3 loop: CASSSSGGPTDTQYF. In DNA form, the CDR3 reads TGCGCCAGCAGCTCGAGCGGGGGCCCAACAGATACGCAGTATTTT.

The genes are TRBV2 and TRBJ1-1; TRBD1 aligns across 10 bases. From germline, CDR1 is SNHLY and CDR2 FYNNEI. V was clipped by 4 bases and J by 1 base; unmatched bases: 6. The CDR3 spans 16 residues. Here the CDR3 DNA reads TGTGCCAGCAGTGCAGGGACAGGGGAAAGGAACACTGAAGCTTTCTTT. Its protein product is CASSAGTGERNTEAFF.

The V gene is TRBV5-4, the J gene TRBJ1-1, with D maybe TRBD1 (6 bases). Between the trimmed V and J ends, which lost 3 bases and 5 bases, there was a span of 11 bases. The CDR3 covers 13 residues. CDR1 is SGHNT, CDR2 YYREEE, per germline (reference sequence). The CDR3 DNA sequence: TGTGCCAGCAGCTCGCAGGGGATGACTGAAGCTTTCTTT. Its protein product is CASSSQGMTEAFF. Supplemented by reference TRBV5-4 and TRBJ1-1, the full variable domain reads ETGVTQSPTHLIKTRGQQVTLRCSSQSGHNTVSWYQQALGQGPQFIFQYYREEENGRGNFPPRFSGLQFPNYSSELNVNALELDDSALYLCASSSQGMTEAFFGQGTRLTVV.

This clone was counted only a few times. The rearrangement uses TRBV19 and TRBJ1-1; 7 nucleotides align to TRBD1. The V segment lost 4 bases and the J segment 3 bases; nucleotides outside the gene matches: 8. The CDR3 extends over 15 amino acids. CDR1 is LNHDA and CDR2 is SQIVND in the germline V gene (reference sequence). This CDR3 reads CASSNPFRGDTEAFF. The CDR3, as DNA: TGTGCCAGTAGTAACCCGTTCAGGGGGGACACTGAAGCTTTCTTT.

The chain joins TRBV30 to TRBJ1-2; D is perhaps TRBD1 (5 bases). The germline V and J ends were trimmed by 2 bases and 4 bases, with 8 bases remaining between them. The CDR3 contains 12 residues. Germline V lookup: CDR1 GTSNPN, CDR2 SVGIG (reference sequence). The CDR3, as DNA: TGTGCCTGGAGTTATCAGGGCTATGGCTACACCTTC. It codes for CAWSYQGYGYTF.

The genes are TRBV19 and TRBJ1-6; no clear D. Trimming took off 5 bases at V and 9 bases at J, with 8 bases between the two ends. The CDR3 runs 12 residues. The germline V gene has CDR1 LNHDA and CDR2 SQIVND (reference sequence). The CDR3, as DNA: TGTGCCAGTAGTCAACGGGGTTCACCCCTCCACTTT. Its protein is CASSQRGSPLHF.

The CDR3 loop is CASSQGGLAGVVDQETQYF. In DNA form, the CDR3 reads TGTGCCAGCAGCCAAGGGGGACTAGCGGGGGTAGTAGACCAAGAGACCCAGTACTTC. The V and J genes are TRBV4-2 and TRBJ2-5, with 14 bases aligning to TRBD2. V lost 1 base to trimming and J lost 0 bases; unmatched junction nucleotides: 7. CDR1 and CDR2 (germline): LGHNA, YNFKEQ. The CDR3 consists of 19 residues.

This chain joins TRBV5-1 and TRBJ1-6, with D unclear. V was clipped by 4 bases and J by 7 bases, with 18 bases between them. The CDR3 is 16 amino acids. Germline V lookup: CDR1 SGHRS, CDR2 YFSETQ. The CDR3 DNA reads as TGCGCCAGCAGCCAAGAAGGGAGTTTGTTCAATTCACCCCTCCACTTT. The encoded protein is CASSQEGSLFNSPLHF.

V gene TRBV28 combines with J gene TRBJ2-7, with 10 bases fitting TRBD2. Trimming took 7 bases from V and 2 from J; bases not matched to a gene: 8. This CDR3 is 15 amino acids long. From germline, CDR1 is MDHEN and CDR2 SYDVKM. The CDR3 region is CASTKRGGTPYEQYF. CDR3 bases: TGTGCCAGCACTAAGCGGGGGGGGACTCCCTACGAGCAGTACTTC.

The J gene is TRBJ2-3, the V gene TRBV6-5; 12 bases match TRBD2. V dropped 7 bases and J dropped 2; count of bases not matched to a gene: 4. Germline loops: CDR1 MNHEY, CDR2 SVGAGI. This CDR3 contains 15 residues. The CDR3 coding sequence is TGTGCCAGCACCCGACTAGCGGGGGCCACAGATACGCAGTATTTT. This encodes CASTRLAGATDTQYF.

This chain connects TRBV3-1 (or the pseudogene TRBV3-2) to TRBJ1-1, with D perhaps TRBD1 (6 bases). The CDR3 runs 14 residues. V lost 1 base and J lost 8, with 14 bases in between. CDR1 LGHDT and CDR2 YNNKEL come from the germline V gene (reference sequence). The CDR3 reads CASSQGVWGTEAFF. The CDR3 DNA reads TGTGCCAGCAGCCAAGGGGTGTGGGGGACAGAAGCTTTCTTT.

The chain links TRBV11-2 to TRBJ2-7; D is possibly TRBD2 (6 bases). The V and J ends lost 5 bases and 2 bases respectively, with 13 bases between them. The CDR3 totals 14 residues. From germline, CDR1 is SGHAT and CDR2 FQNNGV. CDR3 loop: CASSVPERAYEQYF. The CDR3 coding sequence is TGTGCCAGCAGCGTACCAGAGCGGGCCTACGAGCAGTACTTC.

This chain links TRBV18 with TRBJ2-3; 8 nucleotides line up with TRBD2. CDR3 length equals 15 residues. The V gene's germline CDR1 is KGHSH and CDR2 LQKENI. J gave up 2 bases and V 1 base, and 2 bases lay outside the gene matches. The CDR3 sequence: CASSPLAGLTDTQYF. The CDR3 DNA follows: TGTGCCAGCTCACCACTAGCGGGGCTCACAGATACGCAGTATTTT. Full variable domain (rest looked up from reference TRBV18 and TRBJ2-3): NAGVMQNPRHLVRRRGQEARLRCSPMKGHSHVYWYRQLPEEGLKFMVYLQKENIIDESGMPKERFSAEFPKEGPSILRIQQVVRGDSAAYFCASSPLAGLTDTQYFGPGTRLTVL.

This clone was picked up a small number of times. This chain uses TRBV7-8 with TRBJ1-1; D not certain. The V end was cut by 6 bases, the J end by 1 base, with 18 bases between. The CDR3 extends over 16 amino acids. Per the germline V gene, CDR1 is SGHVS and CDR2 is FQNEAQ. As DNA, the CDR3 is TGTGCCAGCAGGGAAAACGCGCGGGAATGGAACACTGAAGCTTTCTTT. Protein sequence: CASRENAREWNTEAFF.

The chain has TRBV12-3 or TRBV12-4 and TRBJ2-1; D is unresolved. The CDR3 contains 13 residues. V lost 3 bases and J 7 bases, leaving 10 bases between the germline ends. CDR3 bases: TGTGCCAGCAGTTTTTCCAGATTGAATGAGCAGTTCTTC. Protein product: CASSFSRLNEQFF.

The rearrangement joins TRBV6-2 or TRBV6-3 to TRBJ1-4; D remains unclear. The CDR3 runs 14 residues. The V gene lost 2 bases and the J gene lost 3 bases, with 7 bases spanning the gap. Germline CDR1 is MNHEY and CDR2 is SVGEGT. In nucleotides, the CDR3 is TGTGCCAGCAGTTACAGCGGGTCTAATGAAAAACTGTTTTTT. Amino acids: CASSYSGSNEKLFF.

The CDR3 DNA sequence: TGTGCCAGCAGCTTAGTTGTCAAGAGCACTAATGAAAAACTGTTTTTT. It codes for CASSLVVKSTNEKLFF. This sequence joins TRBV7-9 and TRBJ1-4; unclear D gene. CDR3 length: 16 amino acids. Germline assignment: CDR1 SEHNR and CDR2 FQNEAQ (reference sequence). The V end was cut by 1 base, the J end by 2 bases, with 11 bases between.

CDR3 protein: CASRTGFDNTEAFF. DNA for the CDR3: TGTGCCAGCAGAACAGGGTTCGATAACACTGAAGCTTTCTTT. The chain recombines TRBV6-5 with TRBJ1-1, with a possible D match to TRBD1 (6 bases). Germline lookup yields CDR1 MNHEY and CDR2 SVGAGI. V was shortened by 6 bases and J by 2 bases, with 13 bases between the two germline ends. The CDR3 is 14 amino acids.

The rearrangement joins TRBV7-6 to TRBJ2-7; 7 bases agree with TRBD2. The CDR3 spans 15 residues. Trimming took 1 base from V and 4 from J; bases not matched to a gene: 7. Germline assignment: CDR1 SGHVS and CDR2 FNYEAQ. The CDR3 loop reads CASSLGGGGDYEQYF. DNA of the CDR3: TGTGCCAGCAGCTTAGGTGGTGGGGGGGATTACGAGCAGTACTTC.

The chain employs TRBV9 and TRBJ1-6; TRBD1 matches at 7 bases. Trimming cost V 4 bases and J 4 bases; bases outside gene matches: 5. Germline V lookup: CDR1 SGDLS, CDR2 YYNGEE. The CDR3 length is 15 residues. The CDR3 protein is CASSNRDRYNSPLHF. DNA of the CDR3: TGTGCCAGCAGCAACCGGGACAGATATAATTCACCCCTCCACTTT. The full variable domain, in which reference TRBV9 and TRBJ1-6 provide the parts outside the CDR3, is DSGVTQTPKHLITATGQRVTLRCSPRSGDLSVYWYQQSLDQGLQFLIQYYNGEERAKGNILERFSAQQFPDLHSELNLSSLELGDSALYFCASSNRDRYNSPLHFGNGTRLTVT.

The J gene is TRBJ1-6, the V gene TRBV7-4; 7 bases fit TRBD1. The ends lost 2 bases at V and 6 bases at J; junction bases unmatched: 10. From germline, CDR1 is SGHVT and CDR2 SQSDAQ. The CDR3 is made up of 17 amino acids. CDR3 bases: TGTGCCAGCAGCTTAAGGAGACAGGGTCATGGTAATTCACCCCTCCACTTT. Amino acid sequence: CASSLRRQGHGNSPLHF.

The chain joins TRBV6-5 to TRBJ2-2; 9 positions match TRBD1. The CDR3 totals 14 residues. CDR1 is MNHEY and CDR2 is SVGAGI in the germline V gene. Trimming took 6 bases from V and 3 from J; bases not matched to a gene: 2. CDR3 coding DNA: TGTGCCAGCAGGAGACAGGGGGACACCGGGGAGCTGTTTTTT. This sequence encodes CASRRQGDTGELFF.

This clone was seen only once. This sequence joins TRBV7-6 and TRBJ1-1; TRBD1 matches 8 bases. Germline V gene lookup returns CDR1 SGHVS and CDR2 FNYEAQ. CDR3 size: 15 residues. After removal of 5 bases from V and 2 bases from J, the junction contained 7 bases not matched to a gene. In DNA form, the CDR3 reads TGTGCCAGCAGCGAAACAGGGGGGCTAAACACTGAAGCTTTCTTT. Translation: CASSETGGLNTEAFF.

The V and J genes are TRBV21-1 and TRBJ1-5. TRBV21-1 is an annotated pseudogene. The length of the CDR3 is 17 residues. CDR3 in amino acids: CASSKDGGNSPNQPQHF. CDR3 in DNA: TGTGCCAGCAGCAAAGACGGAGGTAATTCGCCCAATCAGCCCCAGCATTTT.

The V and J genes are TRBV15 and TRBJ1-5, with 10 bases that match TRBD1. CDR3 length: 17 amino acids. Germline V gene sequence: CDR1 LNHNV, CDR2 YYDKDF (reference sequence). V lost 0 bases to trimming and J lost 7 bases; unmatched junction nucleotides: 9. The chain's CDR3 is CATSRDRQGAVWQPQHF. For the CDR3, the DNA is TGTGCCACCAGCAGAGATCGACAGGGGGCGGTCTGGCAGCCCCAGCATTTT.

The chain couples TRBV9 to TRBJ1-2; 10 bases fit TRBD1. The germline gives CDR1 SGDLS, CDR2 YYNGEE. This CDR3 contains 15 residues. Trimming removed 4 bases from V and 5 bases from J; junction bases left unmatched: 8. The CDR3 reads CASSPLGQGNYGYTF. The CDR3 DNA is TGTGCCAGCAGCCCTCTGGGACAGGGGAATTATGGCTACACCTTC.

CDR3 loop: CASSGQGTSPLHF. In nucleotides, the CDR3 is TGTGCCAGCAGCGGACAGGGAACCTCACCCCTCCACTTT. The J gene is TRBJ1-6, the V gene TRBV5-6; 8 bases line up with TRBD1. Germline values: CDR1 SGHDT, CDR2 YYEEEE. The CDR3 is made up of 13 amino acids. Unmatched junction bases numbered 4, after V lost 4 bases and J lost 10 bases.